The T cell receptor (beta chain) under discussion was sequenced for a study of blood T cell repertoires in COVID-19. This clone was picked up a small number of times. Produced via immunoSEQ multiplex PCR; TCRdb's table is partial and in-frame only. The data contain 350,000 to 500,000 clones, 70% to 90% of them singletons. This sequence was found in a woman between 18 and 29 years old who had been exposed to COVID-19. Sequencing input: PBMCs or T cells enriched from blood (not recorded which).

The chain's CDR3 is CASSPISGGQGFEKLFF. The CDR3 DNA sequence: TGTGCCAGCAGTCCTATCTCCGGGGGACAGGGTTTTGAAAAACTGTTTTTT. V is TRBV28 and J is TRBJ1-4, with TRBD1 identical over 9 bases. CDR1 and CDR2 (germline): MDHEN, SYDVKM. The CDR3 covers 17 residues. V was clipped by 5 bases and J by 7 bases; unmatched bases: 14.